What follows is one T cell receptor (beta chain) and its context. In this sample, this clone turned up once. Its antigen has not been determined. No base-level quality is on record; no much larger clone is a single base apart. The germline ends are 11 bases apart after V is trimmed by 5 bases and J by 4 bases. The CDR3 starts with the cysteine, ends with the phenylalanine, and has 14 residues. This entry keeps only the CDR3 DNA: 42 bases, framed from base 1. CDR1 and CDR2 were assigned from the germline V gene as SGHTA and FQGNSA. In Seattle, one collaborating source enrolled patients while the infection was active and tracked those patients longitudinally over the course of disease. Whole blood was collected in K2EDTA tubes by collaborating institutions according to the institutions' own protocols. For TCRbeta analysis, collaborators shipped samples in one of three forms: frozen whole blood, isolated PBMCs, or DNA extracted from either of those sample types.

TCRbeta CDR3 regions were amplified from genomic DNA using the immunoSEQ Assay, a bias-controlled multiplex PCR. In the source study's methods: Within the assay, amplification of reference gene primers was used to estimate how many nucleated cells each sample contained. To quantify the absolute abundance of each unique TCRbeta CDR3 rearrangement, sequence reads were collapsed and filtered. For each sample, productive Simpson clonality was calculated as the square root of Simpson's diversity index over productive rearrangements. The immuneACCESS repertoire file appears here via TCRdb, limited to in-frame rearrangements. These files lack a portion of the clones; in checked studies, under half of the deficit traces to unresolved V genes, and the cause of the others is not known. V and J calls and clone size are given by that table; D and trimming were obtained from the DNA. Within this sample are approximately 75,000 clones, with about 88% of them counted one time only. Around 6% of the sample rests with the top ten.

The data were obtained in a study of blood T cell repertoires in COVID-19 (dated by TCRdb to between 2020 and 2021). A note on the overall study: The collaborator samples originated in the United States, Italy and Spain and spanned the acute and convalescent phases of COVID-19. The material from the prospective study consisted of cDNA or gDNA derived from T cells, B-cell-depleted T cells, or PBMCs. The dataset comprised deeply sampled blood TCRbeta repertoires from subjects exposed to, actively infected with, or recovered from COVID-19. The repertoires were released in a freely available public database intended as a resource for research on the immune response to SARS-CoV-2. Samples were obtained from the ongoing ImmuneRACE study (first 160 participants) and from approximately 1,200 subjects provided by 6 global collaborators. A de-identified subject ID, COVID-19 status, age in years and sex were almost always included in the sample metadata. Where available, HLA class I and class II types were taken from metadata supplied by the sample provider and were not determined by assay-based typing.

What the study reported, not specific to this receptor: The amount of clinical and demographic metadata varied by source and participant and was provided uncurated.

The TCR comes from a man at least 80 years old with COVID-19, enrolled during active disease. Material for sequencing was peripheral blood. The chain couples TRBV7-2 to TRBJ1-4, with TRBD1 as a weak D call on 5 bases. This receptor carries the CDR3 CASSQQELNEKLFF. The DNA sequence is as follows: TGTGCCAGCAGCCAACAGGAGCTTAATGAAAAACTGTTTTTT.